The T cell receptor (beta chain) under discussion was sequenced for a study of OX40 agonist ivuxolimab in advanced cancers. Per germline, CDR1 MNHEY and CDR2 SVGAGI. This CDR3 contains 15 residues. Trimming stripped 6 bases from V and 8 bases from J, with 19 bases between. Samples of blood were obtained at baseline, on cycle 4 day 1, and on cycle 7 day 1. The data were produced by immunoSEQ multiplex PCR, yet TCRdb's version contains in-frame clones alone and is incomplete. The sample carries under 85,000 clones, about 83% recorded once. The chain carries TRBV6-5 and TRBJ1-4; a weak D match, TRBD1 (5 bases). The clonotype comes from an adult with an advanced solid tumor such as melanoma, head and neck, liver or kidney cancer. The input for sequencing was CD4+ or CD8+ T cells sorted from blood, taken in a trial of the OX40 agonist ivuxolimab. CDR3 sequence: CASSYQGHPGEKLFF. The DNA of the CDR3 is TGTGCCAGCAGCTACCAAGGCCATCCAGGGGAAAAACTGTTTTTT.